This T cell receptor (beta chain) was identified in a study of blood T cell repertoires in COVID-19. Whole-study context: Specimens from acute and convalescent COVID-19 originated in the United States, Italy and Spain.

Those who participated ranged in age from roughly 18 to 89 years and resided in about two dozen US areas. Two consecutive negative NP/OP PCR tests, clearance, or resolved symptoms defined Cohort 3 recovery. Trimming took off 8 bases at V and 8 bases at J, with 9 bases between the two ends. The CDR3 sequence is 10 residues long. Germline CDR1 is MNHEY and CDR2 is SVGAGI. Produced via immunoSEQ multiplex PCR; TCRdb's table is partial and in-frame only. Of around 300,000 clones in the sample, less than 90% are singletons; the top ten hold 2.5% to 3.5%. Sequencing was done on a sample of PBMCs or T cells enriched from blood (not recorded which). The chain joins TRBV6-5 to TRBJ1-1; tentative D call: TRBD1 (6 bases). This receptor was obtained from a woman between 50 and 59 years old who had recovered from COVID-19. CDR3 sequence: CASQGTEAFF. CDR3 coding DNA: TGTGCCAGCCAAGGGACAGAAGCTTTCTTT.